The following is a T cell receptor (beta chain) sequence with its context. The antigen is not known. The sample originates from a study of beta chain features in type 1 diabetes. Sorted CD4+ subsets: naive, central memory, regulatory, stem cell-like memory (CD45RO/CCR7/CD25/CD127/CD95/CD27 panel). Study outcomes and limitations: Shortening that was moderate but significant affected the TCRB CDR3s of Type 1 diabetes patients in all four CD4+ subsets. In the patient group, naive, central memory and Treg TCRB repertoires seemed more alike than in the healthy donor group.

The CDR3 spans 14 residues. CDR1 and CDR2 (germline): SGHRS, YFSETQ. J was trimmed by 3 bases and V by 4 bases; bases with no gene match: 6. The entirety of the isolated RNA underwent reverse transcription, so expressed TCRB transcripts were sequenced. TCRdb's copy holds only in-frame clones and misses some; the assay was immunoSEQ multiplex PCR. The sample contains 350,000 or so clones, 15% to 20% of which appear only once. What was sequenced was naive CD4+ T cells from blood. This TCR was recovered from a woman in her late teens or twenties in good health. The chain is built from TRBV5-1 and TRBJ2-7; 8 bases are a match to TRBD2. This chain's CDR3 is CASSDPAGDYEQYF. The CDR3 DNA follows: TGCGCCAGCAGCGACCCAGCGGGAGACTACGAGCAGTACTTC.